This T cell receptor beta chain is from a study of T cells after posttransplantation cyclophosphamide (dated by TCRdb to 2016 to 2017). A note on the overall study: Using TRB sequencing, the study followed how the T cell repertoire rebuilt after myeloablative bone marrow transplantation with posttransplantation cyclophosphamide given as GVHD prophylaxis. Samples from around 40 PTCy-treated patients and under 20 related bone marrow donors of those patients were subjected to antigen receptor sequencing. Blood from all 35 or so PTCy patients with 1-year posttransplant specimens was subjected to TRB sequencing. TRB sequencing was also done on up to about 3 additional blood samples from 2 to 5.2 years after transplant in 3 patients, and on pretransplant blood from several patients. Because TRA and TRB clonality correlated tightly in 9 samples, the subsequent TCR analyses were limited to TRB only. Public TRB sequences were compared against a database of over 3,600 sequences linked to responses to pathogens, tumor antigens, self-antigens and alloantigens.

V is shortened by 0 bases, J by 2 bases, and the region joining them spans 6 bases. Reading the germline V gene gives CDR1 SGHRS and CDR2 YFSETQ. The CDR3 starts with the cysteine, ends with the phenylalanine, and has 13 residues. CDR3 DNA only is kept here, 39 bases in frame from base 1. This clone was detected many times. Its specific antigen is unknown. No much larger clone is present one base from it, and per-base qualities are unavailable. The treatment or condition label of this sample denotes: high-dose cyclophosphamide on days +3 and +4 as single-agent GVHD prophylaxis. Patients in the PTCy group got busulfan and fludarabine conditioning, a marrow graft from a related or unrelated donor, and cyclophosphamide on days +3 and +4. The PTCy-treated patients were enrolled in a prospective multi-institutional clinical trial. Mononuclear cells from peripheral blood and bone marrow were separated by Ficoll-Hypaque density centrifugation and then cryopreserved.

TRB sequencing used genomic DNA with the immunoSEQ assay at survey resolution or the hsTCRB kit. In the original analysis: The immunoSEQ software was used for initial read processing, and the LymphoSeq R package was used for repertoire analyses. Clonality was calculated as 1 minus normalized Shannon entropy, and the Gini coefficient was also calculated for each TRB dataset. To infer phenotypes in unsorted samples, TRB sequences from sorted subsets of the recipient or donor were mapped onto unsorted samples from the same recipient. TCRdb holds this immuneACCESS table with in-frame rearrangements only. Some clones are missing; in checked studies, unresolved V genes explain under half, and the rest has no known cause. D and trimming were read from the DNA, whereas the V and J calls and clone size are those reported in that table. The sample features under 7,000 clones, and none is a singleton. Approximately 5.5% of the sample rests with the top ten.

Study-wide findings and limitations: Across 45 or so patients, TRB clonality was highly associated with recipient CMV seropositivity and CMV reactivation, and PTCy diversity was similar to diversity in CNI/methotrexate controls. The TRB repertoires of T cells infiltrating skin or the GI tract showed only limited overlap with the TRB repertoires found in blood. Donor-recipient similarity was low at 1-2 months but increased during the first year, and donor CD8+ memory clones often dominated later blood repertoires.

Sequencing used PBMCs, obtained after an allogeneic stem cell transplant with post-transplant cyclophosphamide. The receptor was derived from a male patient aged 25-45 years who received an allogeneic stem cell transplant from an unrelated donor, was CMV-positive, and had acute and chronic GVHD. Because of the transplant, the T cells may be the graft donor's rather than the patient's own. The chain joins TRBV5-1 to TRBJ2-7, with the D gene call left open. The nucleotides read TGCGCCAGCAGCTTGGTGCCTACCTACGAGCAGTACTTC. Translation gives CASSLVPTYEQYF. Extended through the reference TRBV5-1 and TRBJ2-7 proteins, this CDR3 yields the full variable domain: KAGVTQTPRYLIKTRGQQVTLSCSPISGHRSVSWYQQTPGQGLQFLFEYFSETQRNKGNFPGRFSGRQFSNSRSEMNVSTLELGDSALYLCASSLVPTYEQYFGPGTRLTVT.